The 21 T cell receptor beta chains presented below share a single source sample, sequenced in a study of blood T cells in healthy people across ages. Primers used in a second PCR of roughly 7 to 12 cycles were a sample-barcoded 5' primer and a J-beta primer mix. In TCRdb, the 5' RACE reads were re-called with MiXCR into one record per CDR3 protein. The sample holds about 680,000 distinct CDR3 sequences, roughly 49% seen once. Sequences were obtained from blood. Source of these receptors: a woman in her sixties or seventies in good health.

This clonotype was seen more than once but under ten times. At one boundary the junction diverges from the germline segment, which might be a read error. This chain uses TRBV20-1 with TRBJ1-4; 7 bases fit TRBD1. Germline CDR1 and CDR2: DFQATT and SNEGSKA (reference sequence). CDR3 length: 16 residues. Written as DNA, the CDR3 is TGCAGTGCTAGAGATCCGGGACAGTCCTTTGATGAAAAGCTGTTTTTT. Protein product: CSARDPGQSFDEKLFF.

This chain links TRBV10-3 with TRBJ2-5; D not certain. V was clipped by 6 bases and J by 11 bases, with 13 bases between them. The germline V gene encodes CDR1 ENHRY and CDR2 SYGVKD. There are 11 residues in the CDR3. Written as DNA, the CDR3 is TGTGCCATCAGGGGTTACAATGAGCAGTACTTC. Protein sequence: CAIRGYNEQYF.

This clonotype occurred a few times. J is TRBJ2-1 and V is TRBV29-1; tentative D call: TRBD2 (6 bases). The CDR3 is 13 amino acids. V lost 4 bases and J lost 11, with 18 bases in between. Germline CDR1 is SQVTM and CDR2 is ANQGSEA. As DNA, the CDR3 is TGCAGCGTTGTGGGACTTGTGTTGGGACAGCAGTTCTTC. Translation gives CSVVGLVLGQQFF.

The J gene is TRBJ2-7, the V gene TRBV6-6; 7 bases agree with TRBD2. Germline V CDR1 and CDR2: MNHNY, SVGAGI (reference sequence). The V segment lost 5 bases and the J segment 6 bases; nucleotides outside the gene matches: 7. The length of the CDR3 is 13 residues. CDR3 nucleotide sequence: TGTGCCAGCAGTCCCGACTGGGGGGGCGAGCAGTACTTC. This translates into CASSPDWGGEQYF.

This clonotype has just a few counts. At one end, the junction sequence differs from germline, possibly due to a read error. Here the CDR3 reads CASGQVDQGRETQYF. The CDR3 region has the DNA TGCGCCAGCGGCCAAGTTGACCAGGGCCGAGAGACCCAGTACTTC. The rearrangement joins TRBV4-3 to TRBJ2-5; a possible D gene is TRBD1 (5 bases). Germline V gene sequence: CDR1 LGHNA, CDR2 YSLEER. The CDR3 is made up of 15 amino acids.

CDR3: CASSQAGTQSSYEQYF. The CDR3 DNA reads TGTGCCAGCAGCCAGGCCGGGACGCAGAGCTCCTACGAGCAGTACTTC. The V and J genes are TRBV4-2 and TRBJ2-7; D possibly matches TRBD1 or TRBD2 (5 bases each). Germline loops: CDR1 LGHNA, CDR2 YNFKEQ. There are 16 residues in the CDR3. The V end lost 3 bases, the J end lost 0 bases, and 15 bases lay between the germline ends.

This sequence joins TRBV12-5 and TRBJ2-1; D gene unclear. This CDR3 region has 13 residues. CDR1 LGHNT and CDR2 FRNRAP come from the germline V gene. Trimming took 0 bases from V and 9 from J, leaving 9 bases between them. CDR3 in DNA: TGTGCTAGTGGTTTGGTACCTGGTACTGAGCAGTTCTTC. As protein: CASGLVPGTEQFF. Complete variable domain (other parts from reference TRBV12-5 and TRBJ2-1): DARVTQTPRHKVTEMGQEVTMRCQPILGHNTVFWYRQTMMQGLELLAYFRNRAPLDDSGMPKDRFSAEMPDATLATLKIQPSEPRDSAVYFCASGLVPGTEQFFGPGTRLTVL.

Comment on this clonotype: This may be a read error: a much more frequent sequence differs by one nucleotide. V is TRBV6-5 and J is TRBJ2-7; no definite D call. The CDR3 has 16 residues. Germline CDR1 and CDR2: MNHEY and SVGAGI. DNA of the CDR3: TGTGCCAGCAGTCACTCGACCGTCAGCAGCTCCTACGAGCAGTACTTC. Translation: CASSHSTVSSSYEQYF.

The chain is built from TRBV6-1 and TRBJ2-5; D perhaps matches TRBD2 (7 bases). V lost 2 bases and J lost 5, with 12 bases in between. CDR1 and CDR2 from the germline V gene are MNHNS and SASEGT. This CDR3 has 14 residues. CDR3 coding DNA: TGTGCCAGCAGTGAATTCGAGGGGGGGGAGACCCAGTACTTC. It is translated as CASSEFEGGETQYF.

This clonotype has more than one count but fewer than ten. The gene calls are TRBV7-9 and TRBJ2-3; D perhaps matches TRBD1 (5 bases). The CDR3 runs to 14 residues. CDR1 is SEHNR, CDR2 FQNEAQ, per germline (reference sequence). Deletions cut 1 base from V and 2 bases from J, with 7 bases between. The CDR3 is CASSLEGHTDTQYF. The CDR3 nucleotides are TGTGCCAGCAGCTTAGAGGGGCACACAGATACGCAGTATTTT.

J is TRBJ2-2 and V is TRBV5-5, with TRBD2 matching 7 bases. V shed 3 bases, J shed 5 bases, and the junction held 7 bases outside the gene matches. This CDR3 spans 15 amino acids. Germline V gives CDR1 SGHKS, CDR2 YYEKEE (reference sequence). As DNA, the CDR3 is TGTGCCAGCAGCTCCCTAGCGGATGGGACCGGGGAGCTGTTTTTT. Translating gives CASSSLADGTGELFF.

The table lists this clonotype with a few counts. The V and J genes are TRBV10-3 and TRBJ2-7; 9 nucleotides align to TRBD1. Unmatched junction bases numbered 4, after V lost 6 bases and J lost 7 bases. CDR3 size: 12 residues. Per germline, CDR1 ENHRY and CDR2 SYGVKD. The DNA for the CDR3 is TGTGCCATCAGGGGGACAGGGCAAGAGCAGTACTTC. Amino acids: CAIRGTGQEQYF.

The V and J genes are TRBV10-3 and TRBJ2-3; maybe TRBD2 (6 bases). This CDR3 contains 12 residues. The ends were cut back, 6 bases at V and 5 bases at J, with 9 bases in the middle. Germline V lookup: CDR1 ENHRY, CDR2 SYGVKD. CDR3 loop: CAIRPAGDTQYF. The CDR3 DNA is TGTGCCATCAGACCAGCGGGAGATACGCAGTATTTT.

The chain is built from TRBV5-1 and TRBJ1-1; weak D call: TRBD1 (5 bases). V shed 0 bases and J shed 7 bases, with 16 bases lying between them. The V gene's germline CDR1 is SGHRS and CDR2 YFSETQ. CDR3 size: 15 residues. In DNA form, the CDR3 reads TGCGCCAGCAGCTTGGCAGGACATTACTCTCTTGAAGCTTTCTTT. Translated, it gives CASSLAGHYSLEAFF.

This clonotype turned up a few times. This chain connects TRBV20-1 to TRBJ1-1; D gene ambiguous. V lost 7 bases, J lost 1 base, and 10 bases lay in between. The CDR3 spans 12 residues. Germline-derived CDR1 and CDR2 are DFQATT and SNEGSKA (reference sequence). The CDR3 is CSVKQQNTEAFF. The CDR3 bases are TGCAGTGTAAAACAACAGAACACTGAAGCTTTCTTT.

The chain recombines TRBV5-5 with TRBJ1-2; D might be TRBD1 (5 bases). Between the trimmed V and J ends, which lost 1 base and 6 bases, there was a span of 10 bases. CDR3 length: 13 amino acids. Germline CDR1 and CDR2: SGHKS and YYEKEE (reference sequence). The CDR3 sequence is CASSLSGEHGYTF. CDR3 nucleotide sequence: TGTGCCAGCAGCTTGTCGGGGGAGCATGGCTACACCTTC.

The chain couples TRBV7-2 to TRBJ2-1, with TRBD2 matching 10 bases. The CDR3 sequence is 16 residues long. Trimming removed 5 bases from V and 0 bases from J; junction bases left unmatched: 4. CDR1 SGHTA and CDR2 FQGNSA come from the germline V gene. The CDR3 DNA sequence: TGTGCCAGCAGCGGAGGACTAGCGGTCTCCTACAATGAGCAGTTCTTC. As protein: CASSGGLAVSYNEQFF.

The J gene is TRBJ1-4, the V gene TRBV15; D unresolved. V gave up 4 bases and J gave up 0 bases, with 12 bases separating them. The CDR3 is 16 residues long. From germline, CDR1 is LNHNV and CDR2 YYDKDF (reference sequence). CDR3 loop: CATSNRMGTTNEKLFF. The CDR3 nucleotides are TGTGCCACCAGCAACCGGATGGGAACAACTAATGAAAAACTGTTTTTT.

In this sample, this clonotype turned up a few times. The chain is built from TRBV28 and TRBJ2-7, with a tentative D call TRBD2 (6 bases). Between the trimmed V and J ends, which lost 6 bases and 2 bases, there was a span of 11 bases. CDR1 is MDHEN and CDR2 is SYDVKM in the germline V gene. This CDR3 is 13 amino acids long. The CDR3 bases are TGTGCCAGCAGCCCCCAGCGGGCCTACGAGCAGTACTTC. It specifies CASSPQRAYEQYF.

This clonotype came up a few times. CDR3 sequence reads: CATSRDRGTDTQYF. The CDR3 DNA reads as TGTGCCACCTCCCGGGACAGGGGGACAGATACGCAGTATTTT. J is TRBJ2-3 and V is TRBV2; 11 nucleotides match TRBD1. Trimming cost V 10 bases and J 3 bases; bases outside gene matches: 6. The CDR3 covers 14 residues. Germline CDR1 is SNHLY and CDR2 is FYNNEI.

The chain carries TRBV18 and TRBJ1-3; D not certain. Germline V CDR1 and CDR2: KGHSH, LQKENI. Trimming cost V 3 bases and J 8 bases, with 11 bases left between them. This CDR3 is built from 13 residues. The CDR3 sequence: CASSPKTADTIYF. The CDR3 nucleotides read TGTGCCAGCTCACCCAAGACGGCAGACACCATATATTTT.